Each of the 8 T cell receptor beta chains below was sequenced from the same sample in a study of T cell responses to AZD1222 COVID-19 vaccine. The protocol was immunoSEQ multiplex PCR, while the TCRdb copy is restricted to in-frame clones and leaves out a portion. This sample has 30,000 to 40,000 clones; roughly 74% occur once, and the top ten carry around 4%. The specimen was peripheral blood, collected 28 days after the second AZD1222 dose. The receptors come from an adult who received the AZD1222 COVID-19 vaccine.

This chain uses TRBV4-2 with TRBJ2-4, with D tentatively TRBD1 (5 bases). CDR3 length: 15 residues. Germline assignment: CDR1 LGHNA and CDR2 YNFKEQ. Trimming removed 0 bases at V and 9 bases at J, with 15 bases between. CDR3 protein: CASSQDPGIGGIQYF. CDR3 coding DNA: TGTGCCAGCAGCCAAGATCCAGGGATTGGCGGCATTCAGTACTTC.

The V gene is TRBV10-2, the J gene TRBJ2-6; D is possibly TRBD2 (6 bases). Trimming left V 8 bases short and J 1 base short, with 6 bases between. CDR3 size: 13 residues. Germline V lookup: CDR1 WSHSY, CDR2 SAAADI. CDR3 sequence reads: CASGGSGANVLTF. The CDR3 DNA is TGCGCCAGCGGGGGGTCTGGGGCCAACGTCCTGACTTTC.

A few counts support this clone. The V and J genes are TRBV27 and TRBJ1-2, with 9 bases fitting TRBD1. Germline CDR1 reads MNHEY; CDR2 reads SMNVEV (reference sequence). The CDR3 length is 15 residues. The V segment lost 6 bases and the J segment 8 bases; nucleotides outside the gene matches: 13. The DNA for the CDR3 is TGTGCCAGCAGCATACTACAGGGGGCATCGGGGGGCTACACCTTC. Translation: CASSILQGASGGYTF.

V and J are TRBV18 and TRBJ2-7; 10 bases agree with TRBD2. Losses at the gene ends were 6 bases for V and 6 bases for J; bases not matched to a gene: 14. CDR1 and CDR2 (germline): KGHSH, LQKENI. The length of the CDR3 is 16 residues. The CDR3 loop reads CASSTASSGRPGEQYV. In DNA, the CDR3 is TGTGCCAGCTCCACGGCCTCTAGCGGGAGACCAGGCGAGCAGTACGTC.

The chain uses TRBV30 and TRBJ2-5, with a possible D match to TRBD2 (7 bases). Trimming shortened V by 0 bases and J by 4 bases, and 12 bases separated the two germline ends. Germline loops: CDR1 GTSNPN, CDR2 SVGIG (reference sequence). The CDR3 loop spans 14 amino acids. CDR3 in amino acids: CAWSVGGGGETQYF. CDR3 bases: TGTGCCTGGAGTGTAGGCGGGGGCGGAGAGACCCAGTACTTC.

The chain employs TRBV6-5 and TRBJ2-3, with D hard to call. The length of the CDR3 is 13 residues. CDR1 and CDR2 (germline): MNHEY, SVGAGI. The ends were cut back, 6 bases at V and 9 bases at J, with 16 bases in the middle. CDR3 sequence: CASSLGSARTQYF. The DNA of the CDR3 is TGTGCCAGCAGCTTGGGTTCGGCCCGAACGCAGTATTTT.

This rearrangement joins TRBV27 to TRBJ1-6, with D tentatively TRBD1 (5 bases). The CDR3 loop spans 15 amino acids. CDR1 is MNHEY, CDR2 SMNVEV, per germline (reference sequence). The V gene lost 2 bases and the J gene lost 7 bases, with 12 bases spanning the gap. The CDR3 is CASSLGPRTNSPLHF. CDR3 sequence (DNA): TGTGCCAGCAGTTTAGGCCCGAGGACAAATTCACCCCTCCACTTT.

The rearrangement uses TRBV18 and TRBJ1-4, with 8 bases lining up with TRBD1. J gave up 7 bases and V 5 bases, and 3 bases lay outside the gene matches. Looked up from germline, CDR1 is KGHSH and CDR2 is LQKENI. The CDR3 spans 13 residues. The CDR3 reads CASSGQGSEKLFF. In DNA, the CDR3 is TGTGCCAGCTCAGGACAGGGTTCTGAAAAACTGTTTTTT.